One and the same sample provided the 3 T cell receptor beta chains below, sequenced in a study of tumor and adjacent non-tumor tissue in lung cancer. A modified ARM-PCR protocol with three rounds of nested PCR amplified TCRbeta. MiXCR was run by TCRdb on the multiplex PCR reads, yielding one entry per CDR3 protein. The sample shows more than 120,000 distinct CDR3 sequences, around 61% of them seen only once. RNA was extracted from bulk tissue without any cell sorting. The specimen sequenced was lung tumor tissue. These receptors originate from a man aged 55 to 70 with small cell lung cancer.

As regards this clonotype: At one boundary the junction diverges from the germline segment, which might be a read error. The chain employs TRBV11-2 and TRBJ2-2; D not resolved. The germline gives CDR1 SGHAT, CDR2 FQNNGV. The CDR3 totals 12 residues. The DNA of the CDR3 is TGCGCCAGCAGCTTAGGTCCCGGGGAGCTGTTTTTT. Translated: CASSLGPGELFF.

Concerning this clonotype: No conserved phenylalanine or tryptophan ends this CDR3, so it is likely a read error. The chain joins TRBV11-3 to TRBJ1-1; D is possibly TRBD1 (6 bases). V gave up 5 bases and J gave up 5 bases, with 12 bases separating them. Germline CDR1 is SGHNT and CDR2 is YENEEA. There are 13 residues in the CDR3. CDR3 sequence: CASSEEGGTEAFL. CDR3 in DNA: TGTGCCAGCAGCGAAGAAGGGGGGACTGAAGCTTTCTTA.

The chain couples TRBV12-3 or TRBV12-4 to TRBJ1-5; 7 bases fit TRBD1. The J segment lost 7 bases and the V segment lost 2 bases, leaving 5 bases of the junction unmatched. The CDR3 spans 14 residues. In DNA form, the CDR3 reads TGTGCCAGCAGTTTACAAGGGGGCGGACAGCCCCAGCATTTT. Translation: CASSLQGGGQPQHF.